This T cell receptor (beta chain) was observed in a study of T cells in women clearing cervical HPV infection. Looking at the study overall: For cases, blood was sampled a median about 140 days after lesion detection, interquartile range roughly 80 to 200 days.

Dot-blot hybridization genotyped cervical HPV amplified with MY09/MY11 PCR. Assay: immunoSEQ multiplex PCR; the TCRdb copy retains only in-frame clones and omits some. This table holds some 15,000 clones. Sequences were obtained from blood buffy coat. This receptor was taken from a woman aged 18 to 75 with a cervical HPV16 infection that either progressed to CIN3+ or cleared (not recorded which).

The CDR3 bases that were read are TGTGCCAGTATTAGGACCACCTGGGACAGTGGAGGTGGT. It encodes CASIRTTWDSGGG. The full CDR3 is CASIRTTWDSGGGQYF. This chain links TRBV19 with TRBJ2-4; 7 bases agree with TRBD1. Sequencing ends 3 residues short of the CDR3 end; the germline J gene provides the rest. The germline CDR1 and CDR2 sequences are LNHDA and SQIVND (reference sequence). There are 16 residues in the CDR3.